This record concerns one T cell receptor (beta chain) sequence. What it recognizes is unknown. Donors were ostensibly healthy at sampling, although undocumented immune exposures were probable. The data belong to a study of cytomegalovirus exposure and HLA in healthy donors. V was pared by 6 bases and J by 6 bases, with 11 bases between. Germline values: CDR1 MNHEY, CDR2 SVGAGI. The CDR3 sequence is 12 residues long. The PCR ran on 60 Vbeta and 13 Jbeta primers. As processed by the authors: Counted up in a later analysis, unique TCR beta chains came to 65 million to 100 million, with around 10 million shared. Profiled with immunoSEQ multiplex PCR; TCRdb holds only in-frame clones, not every one. The V and J calls and clone size were taken over from that table, and D and trimming were inferred from the DNA. Among approximately 210,000 clones listed, about 90% were seen once. Study-level findings and limits: Later analysis showed TCR association rates varying by HLA locus, highest for DRB1 and lowest for HLA-C.

The sequence came from a man aged 25-45 years in good health and CMV-seronegative. This rearrangement joins TRBV6-5 to TRBJ1-2; the D gene is possibly TRBD1 (6 bases). Sequenced input: PBMCs. In DNA, the CDR3 is TGTGCCAGCAGACGGGGGGGCGATGGCTACACCTTC. This encodes CASRRGGDGYTF.